The next 25 T cell receptor beta chains were all read from a single sample in a study of shared clonotypes between healthy human individuals (dated by TCRdb to 2019 to 2021). Receptors were amplified or captured by the immunoSEQ multiplex PCR assay. Entries here come from immuneACCESS through TCRdb and include only in-frame sequences with V and J called. Some clones fail to appear in such tables; in the studies checked, an unresolved V gene covers under half of the shortfall, and the cause of the remainder is unknown. In this sample the table shows around 1.4 million clones, 98% of which occur a single time. Roughly 0.35% of the sample lies in the top ten. The specimen was naive CD4+ T cells sorted from blood. Per the publication, the cell subset or site label means: CD45RA+ positively selected. The source is a man under 40 in good health.

The chain recombines TRBV19 with TRBJ2-1; the D is unclear. With 0 bases removed from V and 4 bases from J, the gap between germline ends came to 4 bases. Germline values: CDR1 LNHDA, CDR2 SQIVND (reference sequence). CDR3 length: 13 residues. As DNA, the CDR3 is TGTGCCAGTAGTATAGAGAGGTACAATGAGCAGTTCTTC. This encodes CASSIERYNEQFF.

This clone appeared once. The V call is TRBV29-1, the J call TRBJ2-7; weak D call: TRBD1 (5 bases). Per the germline V gene, CDR1 is SQVTM and CDR2 is ANQGSEA. The CDR3 contains 13 residues. The V end was cut by 4 bases, the J end by 3 bases, with 13 bases between. In DNA form, the CDR3 reads TGCAGCGTTGTCGTCAGGGCCGACTACGAGCAGTACTTC. As protein: CSVVVRADYEQYF.

V gene TRBV15 combines with J gene TRBJ2-1; no firm D call. CDR1 is LNHNV, CDR2 YYDKDF, per germline (reference sequence). The germline V and J ends were trimmed by 1 base and 8 bases, with 9 bases remaining between them. CDR3 length: 13 amino acids. CDR3 coding DNA: TGTGCCACCAGCAGAGTTGAGTGGCATGAGCAGTTCTTC. It yields the protein CATSRVEWHEQFF.

The rearrangement links TRBV10-1 to TRBJ2-5, with D perhaps assigned TRBD1 or TRBD2 (5 bases each). Germline lookup yields CDR1 WNHNN and CDR2 SYGVQD (reference sequence). The V and J ends lost 3 bases and 5 bases respectively, with 13 bases between them. The length of the CDR3 is 14 residues. The CDR3 bases are TGCGCCAGCAGTGAAGAACGGGGCCGGGAGACCCAGTACTTC. It is translated as CASSEERGRETQYF.

The chain employs TRBV5-4 and TRBJ2-1, with D possibly being TRBD2 (6 bases). Germline loops: CDR1 SGHNT, CDR2 YYREEE (reference sequence). The CDR3 length is 15 residues. Between the trimmed V and J ends, which lost 1 base and 9 bases, there was a span of 17 bases. CDR3 in DNA: TGTGCCAGCAGCTTGCCGGGAGCCGGAGTATTTGAGCAGTTCTTC. It specifies CASSLPGAGVFEQFF.

This rearrangement joins TRBV7-2 to TRBJ2-7, with TRBD1 identical over 8 bases. The CDR3 runs to 16 residues. Germline assignment: CDR1 SGHTA and CDR2 FQGNSA. The junction had 7 bases not matched to a gene; V was cut back by 2 bases and J by 1 base. The CDR3 nucleotides are TGTGCCAGCAGCTTAATAGGGACAGGTCCTTCCTACGAGCAGTACTTC. This encodes CASSLIGTGPSYEQYF.

The chain is built from TRBV5-1 and TRBJ1-2; no definite D call. CDR1 SGHRS and CDR2 YFSETQ come from the germline V gene. V lost 0 bases, J lost 6 bases, and 15 bases lay in between. This CDR3 contains 15 residues. CDR3 in amino acids: CASSLERVSRHGYTF. Written as DNA, the CDR3 is TGCGCCAGCAGCTTGGAACGGGTCTCACGCCATGGCTACACCTTC. The full variable domain, in which reference TRBV5-1 and TRBJ1-2 provide the parts outside the CDR3, is KAGVTQTPRYLIKTRGQQVTLSCSPISGHRSVSWYQQTPGQGLQFLFEYFSETQRNKGNFPGRFSGRQFSNSRSEMNVSTLELGDSALYLCASSLERVSRHGYTFGSGTRLTVV.

The rearrangement links TRBV19 to TRBJ1-2; D is ambiguous. The CDR3 runs to 13 residues. Germline V gives CDR1 LNHDA, CDR2 SQIVND (reference sequence). The V gene lost 2 bases and the J gene lost 8 bases, with 12 bases spanning the gap. The CDR3 DNA reads TGTGCCAGTAGTATAACGGGGATCTGGGGCTACACCTTC. Protein sequence: CASSITGIWGYTF.

The CDR3 bases are TGTGCCTGGATAGGTAGCGGGAGAACCGGGGAGCTGTTTTTT. Its translation: CAWIGSGRTGELFF. This chain uses TRBV30 with TRBJ2-2, with 9 bases fitting TRBD2. This CDR3 has 14 residues. From germline, CDR1 is GTSNPN and CDR2 SVGIG (reference sequence). V shed 4 bases, J shed 5 bases, and the junction held 5 bases outside the gene matches.

V gene TRBV19 combines with J gene TRBJ1-2; D gene unclear. The CDR3 extends over 13 amino acids. V lost 6 bases, J lost 4 bases, and 12 bases lay in between. The germline gives CDR1 LNHDA, CDR2 SQIVND (reference sequence). CDR3 sequence: CASRERAVYGYTF. The CDR3, as DNA: TGTGCCAGTAGGGAGAGGGCAGTCTATGGCTACACCTTC.

The V and J genes are TRBV19 and TRBJ2-1, with 8 bases aligning to TRBD2. With 5 bases clipped from V and 3 bases from J, the junction kept 12 bases outside the gene matches. Germline CDR1 LNHDA, CDR2 SQIVND (reference sequence). This CDR3 has 17 residues. DNA of the CDR3: TGTGCCAGTAGTGAGTCCCCCCTAGCGGGTTTCTACAATGAGCAGTTCTTC. Translation gives CASSESPLAGFYNEQFF.

V gene TRBV12-2 combines with J gene TRBJ2-1; TRBD2 is the table's D call, not checked against the DNA. TRBV12-2 is shown as a pseudogene. This CDR3 spans 16 amino acids. CDR3 DNA sequence: TGTGCAAGTCGCTTAGCGCGGGGGATACCCTACAATGAGCAGTTCTTC. This translates into CASRLARGIPYNEQFF.

V usage is TRBV5-1 and J usage is TRBJ2-1; unclear D gene. The V and J ends lost 4 bases and 6 bases respectively, with 11 bases between them. Germline CDR1 SGHRS, CDR2 YFSETQ. The CDR3 length is 13 residues. The CDR3 sequence is CASSPSGSNEQFF. As DNA, the CDR3 is TGCGCCAGCAGCCCTTCGGGTAGCAATGAGCAGTTCTTC.

The V call is TRBV5-1, the J call TRBJ2-3; TRBD2 matches at 7 bases. This CDR3 spans 17 amino acids. Trimming took 4 bases from V and 2 from J; bases not matched to a gene: 13. Germline CDR1 SGHRS, CDR2 YFSETQ. The CDR3 loop is CASSPALPSGPTDTQYF. DNA for the CDR3: TGCGCCAGCAGCCCAGCACTACCTAGCGGCCCCACAGATACGCAGTATTTT. The whole variable domain, remainder taken from reference TRBV5-1 and TRBJ2-3, is KAGVTQTPRYLIKTRGQQVTLSCSPISGHRSVSWYQQTPGQGLQFLFEYFSETQRNKGNFPGRFSGRQFSNSRSEMNVSTLELGDSALYLCASSPALPSGPTDTQYFGPGTRLTVL.

The CDR3 DNA is TGTGCCAGCTCACTGGGACAGGGTGGTCAGCCCCAGCATTTT. Encoded protein: CASSLGQGGQPQHF. The chain joins TRBV18 to TRBJ1-5, with 9 bases that match TRBD1. This CDR3 has 14 residues. V lost 4 bases to trimming and J lost 6 bases; unmatched junction nucleotides: 4. CDR1 and CDR2 (germline): KGHSH, LQKENI.

J is TRBJ1-2 and V is TRBV4-1, with TRBD1 as a possible D gene (5 bases). The germline V gene has CDR1 MGHRA and CDR2 YSYEKL. The V gene lost 4 bases and the J gene lost 5 bases, with 23 bases spanning the gap. The CDR3 spans 17 residues. The CDR3 DNA is TGCGCCAGCAGCCGACCACCGGGACCCACTGTTGGTTATGGCTACACCTTC. Amino acids: CASSRPPGPTVGYGYTF.

The rearrangement links TRBV2 to TRBJ2-7; D is ambiguous. The CDR3 is made up of 15 amino acids. The germline V gene encodes CDR1 SNHLY and CDR2 FYNNEI. V lost 4 bases and J 3 bases, leaving 16 bases between the germline ends. The DNA of the CDR3 is TGTGCCAGCAGTGTTACGCAGGTCCGGATCTACGAGCAGTACTTC. Its translation is CASSVTQVRIYEQYF.

The rearrangement links TRBV19 to TRBJ1-5; TRBD1 aligns across 10 bases. This CDR3 contains 15 residues. V dropped 7 bases and J dropped 0; count of bases not matched to a gene: 3. Germline loops: CDR1 LNHDA, CDR2 SQIVND (reference sequence). This chain's CDR3 is CASTRDRGSNQPQHF. CDR3 in DNA: TGTGCCAGTACGCGGGACAGGGGTAGCAATCAGCCCCAGCATTTT.

The rearrangement joins TRBV10-3 to TRBJ1-1, with TRBD1 matching over 9 bases. Trimming at V came to 2 bases and at J to 1 base, leaving 2 bases not matched to a gene. The germline V gene encodes CDR1 ENHRY and CDR2 SYGVKD. The CDR3 loop spans 15 amino acids. Here the CDR3 reads CAISEADRGNTEAFF. In DNA, the CDR3 is TGTGCCATCAGTGAGGCGGACAGGGGGAACACTGAAGCTTTCTTT.

Worth noting for this clone: The identical CDR3 is also encoded by other nucleotide sequences in the sample. The J gene is TRBJ2-2, the V gene TRBV10-3; 11 bases match TRBD1. V was clipped by 6 bases and J by 5 bases; unmatched bases: 2. Germline assignment: CDR1 ENHRY and CDR2 SYGVKD. This CDR3 comprises 14 residues. The CDR3 DNA is TGTGCCATCAGCGGGACAGGGGGAACCGGGGAGCTGTTTTTT. This translates into CAISGTGGTGELFF.

This clone appeared once. The rearrangement links TRBV7-8 to TRBJ2-3, with D uncertain. The CDR3 totals 15 residues. Trimming cost V 5 bases and J 2 bases, with 14 bases left between them. In germline, CDR1 is SGHVS, CDR2 FQNEAQ. The CDR3 is CASSSSFVNTDTQYF. The CDR3, as DNA: TGTGCCAGCAGCAGTAGCTTCGTGAACACAGATACGCAGTATTTT. The variable domain in full, with the rest retrieved from reference TRBV7-8 and TRBJ2-3, is GAGVSQSPRYKVAKRGQDVALRCDPISGHVSLFWYQQALGQGPEFLTYFQNEAQLDKSGLPSDRFFAERPEGSVSTLKIQRTQQEDSAVYLCASSSSFVNTDTQYFGPGTRLTVL.

The gene calls are TRBV18 and TRBJ1-5; D is uncertain. Germline V CDR1 and CDR2: KGHSH, LQKENI. The CDR3 is made up of 17 amino acids. V dropped 2 bases and J dropped 0 bases, with 14 bases sitting between them. CDR3 nucleotide sequence: TGTGCCAGCTCACCAAACCCCGTTGGTTATAGCAATCAGCCCCAGCATTTT. Translated, it gives CASSPNPVGYSNQPQHF.

The rearrangement joins TRBV13 to TRBJ1-1; D unresolved. The length of the CDR3 is 13 residues. The V and J ends lost 5 bases and 5 bases respectively, with 12 bases between them. The germline V gene has CDR1 PRHDT and CDR2 FYEKMQ (reference sequence). CDR3 DNA: TGTGCCAGCAGCGGGGAATGGGGTACTGAAGCTTTCTTT. It translates to CASSGEWGTEAFF.

V and J are TRBV2 and TRBJ1-2; D is unclear. This CDR3 has 16 residues. Trimming took 7 bases from V and 6 from J, leaving 24 bases between them. Germline V lookup: CDR1 SNHLY, CDR2 FYNNEI. In DNA form, the CDR3 reads TGTGCCAGCAACGAGATCGGGTCAGTTGTGGATGATGGCTACACCTTC. Its translation is CASNEIGSVVDDGYTF. The entire variable domain, with the rest obtained from reference TRBV2 and TRBJ1-2, is as follows: EPEVTQTPSHQVTQMGQEVILRCVPISNHLYFYWYRQILGQKVEFLVSFYNNEISEKSEIFDDQFSVERPDGSNFTLKIRSTKLEDSAMYFCASNEIGSVVDDGYTFGSGTRLTVV.

This rearrangement joins TRBV11-3 to TRBJ2-1; maybe TRBD1 (7 bases). There are 20 residues in the CDR3. V was pared by 3 bases and J by 4 bases, with 28 bases between. The germline V gene encodes CDR1 SGHNT and CDR2 YENEEA. CDR3 amino acids: CASSLSDRSAGGNRYNEQFF. CDR3 in DNA: TGTGCCAGCAGCTTGTCAGATCGGTCCGCAGGGGGGAATAGATACAATGAGCAGTTCTTC. Based on the CDR3 plus reference TRBV11-3 and TRBJ2-1, the full variable domain is EAGVVQSPRYKIIEKKQPVAFWCNPISGHNTLYWYLQNLGQGPELLIRYENEEAVDDSQLPKDRFSAERLKGVDSTLKIQPAELGDSAVYLCASSLSDRSAGGNRYNEQFFGPGTRLTVL.